Following are 24 T cell receptor beta chains from one sample sequenced in a study of T cells after yellow fever vaccination (dated by TCRdb to the late 2010s). Reading the label with the study, this specimen's treatment or condition is: live attenuated yellow fever vaccine strain. Library creation used 5' RACE. The sample was run on an Illumina HiSeq 2500. TCRdb took the public reads, trimmed them with fastp at Q25, ran MiXCR for clone calling and kept in-frame beta chains. Rows matching on CDR3 protein sequence are summarized as one entry with the most common DNA and genes. The sample yields about 550,000 distinct CDR3 sequences; 15% to 20% were counted once. 14% of the sample lies in the top ten. This specimen was PBMCs, taken 15 days after the yellow fever booster vaccination. These receptor sequences come from a man aged 25-40 years who received the YFV17D yellow fever vaccine.

The rearrangement joins TRBV12-3 or TRBV12-4 to TRBJ2-2, with unresolved D. V was clipped by 3 bases and J by 2 bases, with 10 bases between them. The length of the CDR3 is 15 residues. CDR3 DNA sequence: TGTGCCAGCAGTTTCTCACTACGCAACACCGGGGAGCTGTTTTTT. Translating gives CASSFSLRNTGELFF.

A few counts support this clonotype. The CDR3 sequence is CASSQGTGNQPQHF. The DNA for the CDR3 is TGTGCCAGCAGCCAAGGGACAGGCAATCAGCCCCAGCATTTT. The V call is TRBV3-1, the J call TRBJ1-5; tentative D call: TRBD1 (6 bases). V dropped 1 base and J dropped 2 bases, with 6 bases sitting between them. Germline V lookup: CDR1 LGHDT, CDR2 YNNKEL (reference sequence). The CDR3 is 14 amino acids.

This chain joins TRBV25-1 and TRBJ1-3; unclear D gene. V lost 4 bases to trimming and J lost 3 bases, with 10 bases between them. In germline, CDR1 is MGHDK, CDR2 SYGVNS. The CDR3 contains 14 residues. This CDR3 reads CASSANGVGNTIYF. Written as DNA, the CDR3 is TGTGCCAGCAGTGCAAACGGAGTTGGAAACACCATATATTTT.

This clonotype was recorded a few times. This chain connects TRBV12-3 or TRBV12-4 to TRBJ2-3; D might be TRBD1 (6 bases). The V end was cut by 6 bases, the J end by 6 bases, with 13 bases between. The CDR3 has 13 residues. The CDR3, as DNA: TGTGCCAGCAGGACCCACAGGGACGATACGCAGTATTTT. Translating it yields CASRTHRDDTQYF.

The V and J genes are TRBV20-1 and TRBJ2-1; D not certain. Germline CDR1 and CDR2: DFQATT and SNEGSKA (reference sequence). Trimming took 5 bases from V and 12 from J, leaving 14 bases between them. The CDR3 length is 11 residues. CDR3 amino acids: CSAPATRVQFF. The CDR3 DNA reads as TGCAGTGCTCCGGCGACGAGAGTGCAGTTCTTC.

This chain links TRBV7-2 with TRBJ2-5, with 11 nucleotides matching TRBD1. This CDR3 comprises 17 residues. The V and J ends lost 4 bases and 1 base, in that order; junction bases with no gene match: 8. Germline V gives CDR1 SGHTA, CDR2 FQGNSA. The CDR3 loop reads CASSYRDRGGVQETQYF. The CDR3, as DNA: TGTGCCAGCAGCTACCGGGACAGGGGGGGGGTCCAAGAGACCCAGTACTTC. The full variable domain, with the rest looked up from reference TRBV7-2 and TRBJ2-5, is GAGVSQSPSNKVTEKGKDVELRCDPISGHTALYWYRQSLGQGLEFLIYFQGNSAPDKSGLPSDRFSAERTGGSVSTLTIQRTQQEDSAVYLCASSYRDRGGVQETQYFGPGTRLLVL.

The chain has TRBV7-8 and TRBJ2-5; 9 nucleotides line up with TRBD2. The CDR3 covers 16 residues. The germline V gene encodes CDR1 SGHVS and CDR2 FQNEAQ. V trimming: 3 bases; J trimming: 3 bases; junction bases outside the gene matches: 8. CDR3 DNA sequence: TGTGCCAGCAGCTTTAGGCGGGAGGGCCGAAAAGAGACCCAGTACTTC. Encoded protein: CASSFRREGRKETQYF.

This clonotype was seen at least ten times. The chain links TRBV27 to TRBJ1-5; TRBD1 matches at 7 bases. The CDR3 covers 14 residues. The ends lost 3 bases at V and 5 bases at J; junction bases unmatched: 4. Germline lookup yields CDR1 MNHEY and CDR2 SMNVEV (reference sequence). CDR3 amino acids: CASSLWQGDQPQHF. CDR3 bases: TGTGCCAGCAGTTTGTGGCAGGGGGATCAGCCCCAGCATTTT.

This clonotype was picked up a small number of times. The chain has TRBV12-3 or TRBV12-4 and TRBJ1-1; 7 bases are shared with TRBD1. V lost 6 bases, J lost 6 bases, and 13 bases stayed unmatched. This CDR3 region has 15 residues. The CDR3 nucleotides are TGTGCCAGCAGAACTACCGGGACAGCAGATTCTGAAGCTTTCTTT. The encoded protein is CASRTTGTADSEAFF.

The chain joins TRBV29-1 to TRBJ2-3; no firm D call. V lost 3 bases to trimming and J lost 5 bases, with 12 bases between them. Germline V lookup: CDR1 SQVTM, CDR2 ANQGSEA. The CDR3 extends over 13 amino acids. CDR3 region: CSVDGELGDTQYF. The CDR3 nucleotides read TGCAGCGTTGATGGGGAATTAGGAGATACGCAGTATTTT.

This clonotype has just a few counts. The rearrangement uses TRBV7-9 and TRBJ2-1; TRBD2 matches 14 bases. The CDR3 has 17 residues. The V gene's germline CDR1 is SEHNR and CDR2 FQNEAQ (reference sequence). V lost 5 bases and J lost 10; bases outside the gene matches: 13. CDR3 sequence: CASSPLPGTSGSREQFF. The CDR3 nucleotides are TGTGCCAGCAGCCCACTCCCCGGGACTAGCGGGAGTCGGGAGCAGTTCTTC.

This chain connects TRBV7-8 to TRBJ2-3; D not certain. The CDR3 runs 16 residues. The V gene lost 5 bases and the J gene lost 4 bases, with 19 bases spanning the gap. Germline loops: CDR1 SGHVS, CDR2 FQNEAQ. The DNA of the CDR3 is TGTGCCAGCAGCCAATCTAGGTCTTTACGCCCAGATACGCAGTATTTT. Residues: CASSQSRSLRPDTQYF.

This clonotype was counted between two and nine times. The CDR3 region has the DNA TGTGCCAGCAGTTACCCCGGGAACTACGAGCAGTACTTC. Its protein is CASSYPGNYEQYF. The rearrangement links TRBV6-5 to TRBJ2-7; possible D gene TRBD2, 5 bases. Trimming stripped 2 bases from V and 3 bases from J, with 8 bases between. Germline CDR1 and CDR2: MNHEY and SVGAGI. This CDR3 contains 13 residues.

This clonotype was counted between two and nine times. A read error may account for a junction end that differs from germline. This chain links TRBV20-1 with TRBJ2-2; TRBD2 aligns across 10 bases. The CDR3 has 12 amino acids. Germline CDR1 reads DFQATT; CDR2 reads SNEGSKA (reference sequence). CDR3 residues: CSSSGSGGELFF. CDR3 bases: TGCAGTTCTAGCGGGAGTGGCGGGGAGCTGTTTTTT.

This clonotype was observed a handful of times. The gene calls are TRBV9 and TRBJ2-1; no clear D gene. The V gene's germline CDR1 is SGDLS and CDR2 YYNGEE. The germline V and J ends were trimmed by 4 bases and 4 bases, with 18 bases remaining between them. The CDR3 consists of 16 residues. The CDR3 sequence is CASSPRPGGRYNEQFF. CDR3 bases: TGTGCCAGCAGCCCCCGCCCGGGCGGCCGTTACAATGAGCAGTTCTTC.

This chain joins TRBV7-6 and TRBJ2-1; possible D gene TRBD2, 6 bases. The V end was cut by 1 base, the J end by 10 bases, with 11 bases between. This CDR3 spans 13 amino acids. The germline CDR1 and CDR2 sequences are SGHVS and FNYEAQ. The CDR3 DNA reads as TGTGCCAGCAGCTTAGATACTAGCCGCGAGCAGTTCTTC. The encoded protein is CASSLDTSREQFF.

The chain joins TRBV30 to TRBJ2-1; D is undetermined. Deletions cut 4 bases from V and 0 bases from J, with 10 bases between. CDR3 length: 14 amino acids. Germline CDR1 reads GTSNPN; CDR2 reads SVGIG (reference sequence). The chain's CDR3 is CAWTLGSSYNEQFF. The CDR3 nucleotides read TGTGCCTGGACCCTCGGTAGCTCCTACAATGAGCAGTTCTTC.

The chain is built from TRBV7-2 and TRBJ2-5; D may correspond to TRBD1 or TRBD2 (5 bases each). Germline V gene data show CDR1 as SGHTA and CDR2 as FQGNSA. The germline V and J ends were trimmed by 3 bases and 0 bases, with 23 bases remaining between them. The CDR3 totals 19 residues. CDR3 bases: TGTGCCAGCAGCTTTGCCGCGGAGGCCGGGGCCCAGTACCAAGAGACCCAGTACTTC. Protein sequence: CASSFAAEAGAQYQETQYF. Full variable domain (missing parts from reference TRBV7-2 and TRBJ2-5): GAGVSQSPSNKVTEKGKDVELRCDPISGHTALYWYRQSLGQGLEFLIYFQGNSAPDKSGLPSDRFSAERTGGSVSTLTIQRTQQEDSAVYLCASSFAAEAGAQYQETQYFGPGTRLLVL.

The gene calls are TRBV5-1 and TRBJ2-1; the match to TRBD2 covers 7 bases. This CDR3 region has 16 residues. V gave up 0 bases and J gave up 1 base; unmatched junction bases: 4. From germline, CDR1 is SGHRS and CDR2 YFSETQ. The CDR3 loop reads CASSLAEGGSYNEQFF. The CDR3 DNA follows: TGCGCCAGCAGCTTGGCCGAGGGAGGGTCCTACAATGAGCAGTTCTTC.

This clonotype was seen a handful of times. The chain carries TRBV20-1 and TRBJ2-1, with 7 bases aligning to TRBD2. The CDR3 covers 12 residues. V trimming: 0 bases; J trimming: 10 bases; junction bases outside the gene matches: 3. Germline V gene sequence: CDR1 DFQATT, CDR2 SNEGSKA (reference sequence). In DNA form, the CDR3 reads TGCAGTGCTAGAGACCAGGGACTAGAGCAGTTCTTC. This gives the protein CSARDQGLEQFF.

This clonotype was seen a few times. V gene TRBV7-2 combines with J gene TRBJ2-5; possible D gene TRBD1, 5 bases. The germline V and J ends were trimmed by 2 bases and 7 bases, with 20 bases remaining between them. The CDR3 totals 16 residues. Germline assignment: CDR1 SGHTA and CDR2 FQGNSA. The DNA of the CDR3 is TGTGCCAGCAGCTTACAAGGACCAACGGCTGGGGCGACCCAGTACTTC. As protein: CASSLQGPTAGATQYF.

The chain is built from TRBV20-1 and TRBJ1-2, with TRBD1 as a possible D gene (5 bases). The CDR3 spans 13 residues. V lost 2 bases and J 7 bases, leaving 14 bases between the germline ends. Germline V CDR1 and CDR2: DFQATT, SNEGSKA (reference sequence). This CDR3 is CSARQPGGSGYTF. The DNA of the CDR3 is TGCAGTGCTAGACAGCCCGGGGGTAGTGGCTACACCTTC.

This chain links TRBV20-1 with TRBJ1-5; D perhaps matches TRBD1 (5 bases). V lost 1 base and J 0 bases, leaving 10 bases between the germline ends. This CDR3 is built from 15 residues. Germline V gives CDR1 DFQATT, CDR2 SNEGSKA (reference sequence). This chain's CDR3 is CSARVRQNSNQPQHF. CDR3 in DNA: TGCAGTGCTAGAGTTAGACAGAATAGCAATCAGCCCCAGCATTTT.

This clonotype was picked up a small number of times. The chain links TRBV24-1 to TRBJ2-2, with D perhaps matching TRBD1 or TRBD2 (5 bases each). V lost 3 bases and J lost 9, with 10 bases in between. This CDR3 is built from 13 residues. Germline V gene lookup returns CDR1 KGHDR and CDR2 SFDVKD. The CDR3 nucleotides read TGTGCCACCAGTGATGGGGGAGATAGGGAGCTGTTTTTT. Translation gives CATSDGGDRELFF.